The clone carrying this TCR beta chain has a handful of counts. Amplification of TCR beta CDR3 regions used RNA as the template. First-round RT-PCR targeting the TCR CDR3 was performed with the HTBI primer set. MiXCR, run by TCRdb on the multiplex PCR reads, gives a single entry per CDR3 protein. In the table there are more than 500,000 distinct CDR3 sequences, about a sixth of which are singletons. This entry is derived from a study of T cells in Graves' hyperthyroidism and ophthalmopathy. V lost 4 bases and J lost 2; bases outside the gene matches: 5. The CDR3 sequence is 15 residues long. This sample holds PBMCs from 10 ml fresh peripheral blood.

The chain couples TRBV12-3 or TRBV12-4 to TRBJ2-1, with 7 positions matching TRBD2. Material: blood. The source is a woman aged 30 to 39 with Graves' hyperthyroidism. CDR3: CASSYGTTPYNEQFF. The DNA of the CDR3 is TGTGCCAGCAGTTATGGGACTACCCCCTACAATGAGCAGTTCTTC.